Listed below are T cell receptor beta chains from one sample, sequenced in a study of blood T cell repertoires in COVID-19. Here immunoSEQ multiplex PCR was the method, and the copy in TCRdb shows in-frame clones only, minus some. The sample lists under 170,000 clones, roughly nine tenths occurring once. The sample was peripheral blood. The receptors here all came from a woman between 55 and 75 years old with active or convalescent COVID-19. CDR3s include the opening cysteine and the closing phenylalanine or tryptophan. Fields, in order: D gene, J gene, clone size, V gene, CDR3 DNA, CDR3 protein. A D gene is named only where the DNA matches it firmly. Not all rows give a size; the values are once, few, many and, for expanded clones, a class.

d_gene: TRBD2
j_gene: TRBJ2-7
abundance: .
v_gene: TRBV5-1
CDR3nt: TGCGCCAGCAGCCCGGGACTAGCGGGGGTAGTCTCCTACGAGCAGTACTTC
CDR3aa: CASSPGLAGVVSYEQYF

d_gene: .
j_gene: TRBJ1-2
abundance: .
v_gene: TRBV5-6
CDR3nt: TGTGCCAGCAGTCGACAGGACCGAAGGCCCTATGGCTACACCTTC
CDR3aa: CASSRQDRRPYGYTF

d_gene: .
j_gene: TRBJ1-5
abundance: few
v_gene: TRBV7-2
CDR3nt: TGTGCCAGCAGCAAGACAGGAGATCAGCCCCAGCATTTT
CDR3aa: CASSKTGDQPQHF

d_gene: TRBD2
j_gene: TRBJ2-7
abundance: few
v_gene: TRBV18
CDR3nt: TGTGCCAGCTCACCACGCGGGGGCGAGCAGTACTTC
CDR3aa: CASSPRGGEQYF

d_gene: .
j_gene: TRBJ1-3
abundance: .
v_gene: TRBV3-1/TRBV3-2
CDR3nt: TGTGCCAGCAGCCAAGAGTGTCCGGGTGGTGGAAACACCATATATTTT
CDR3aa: CASSQECPGGGNTIYF

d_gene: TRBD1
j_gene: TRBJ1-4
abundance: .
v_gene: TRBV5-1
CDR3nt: TGCGCCAGCAGCCCGGGACAGAGAGTTGAAAAACTGTTTTTT
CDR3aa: CASSPGQRVEKLFF

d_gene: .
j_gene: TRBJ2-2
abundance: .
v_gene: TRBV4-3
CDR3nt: TGCGCCAGCAGCCAGACCCCCTTGGGGGCGCTGTTTTTT
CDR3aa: CASSQTPLGALFF

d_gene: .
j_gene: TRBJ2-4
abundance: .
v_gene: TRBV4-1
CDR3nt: TGCGCCAGCAGCCAGATGGGCAGGAGGAGTTTAGCCAAAAACATTCAGTACTTC
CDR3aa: CASSQMGRRSLAKNIQYF

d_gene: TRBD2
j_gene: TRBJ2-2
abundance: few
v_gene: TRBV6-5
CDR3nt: TGTGCCAGCAGTTGGGACGGGGGGTCGGGCACCGGGGAGCTGTTTTTT
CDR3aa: CASSWDGGSGTGELFF

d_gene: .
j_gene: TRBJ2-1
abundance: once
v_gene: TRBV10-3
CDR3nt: TGTGCCATCAGCGCAAGCCAGGGGCTAGACAATGAGCAGTTCTTC
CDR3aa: CAISASQGLDNEQFF

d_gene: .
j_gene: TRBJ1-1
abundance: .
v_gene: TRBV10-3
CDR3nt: TGTGCCATCAGTGAGTTAGCCGCTGAGACTGAAGCTTTCTTT
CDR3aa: CAISELAAETEAFF

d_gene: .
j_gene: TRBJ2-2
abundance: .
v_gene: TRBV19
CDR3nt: TGTGCCAGTAGAGTAACAGGAACGAACACCGGGGAGCTGTTTTTT
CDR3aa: CASRVTGTNTGELFF

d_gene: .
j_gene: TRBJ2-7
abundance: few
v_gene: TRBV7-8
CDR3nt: TGTGCCAGCAGCTTAGAGGGGGGGGCCGCGCAGTACTTC
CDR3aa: CASSLEGGAAQYF

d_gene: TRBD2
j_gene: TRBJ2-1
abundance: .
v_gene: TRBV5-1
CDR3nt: TGCGCCAGCAGCTCGCGGGGGGAGAGCTCCTACAATGAGCAGTTCTTC
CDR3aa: CASSSRGESSYNEQFF

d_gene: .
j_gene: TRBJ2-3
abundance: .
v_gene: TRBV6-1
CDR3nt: TGTGCCAGCAGTGAAGCGGGCCGCACAGATACGCAGTATTTT
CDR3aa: CASSEAGRTDTQYF

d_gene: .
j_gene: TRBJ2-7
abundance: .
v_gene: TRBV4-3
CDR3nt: TGCGCCAGCAGCCAAGGCCTGGGGAGTGGCGAGCAGTACTTC
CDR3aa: CASSQGLGSGEQYF

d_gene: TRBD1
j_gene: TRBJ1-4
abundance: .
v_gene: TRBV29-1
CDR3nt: TGCAGCGTTGTGACAGGGGTGGGGGAAAAACTGTTTTTT
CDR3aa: CSVVTGVGEKLFF

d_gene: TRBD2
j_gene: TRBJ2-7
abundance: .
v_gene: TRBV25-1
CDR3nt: TGTGCCAGCAGTCCCCGGGGGGGAACGGGGGAGCAGTACTTC
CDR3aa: CASSPRGGTGEQYF

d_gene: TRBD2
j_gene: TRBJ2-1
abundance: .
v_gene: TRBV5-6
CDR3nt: TGTGCCAGCAGCCGAAGAACGGGACTAGCGGGTAATGAGCAGTTCTTC
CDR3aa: CASSRRTGLAGNEQFF

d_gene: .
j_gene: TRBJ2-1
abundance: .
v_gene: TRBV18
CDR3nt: TGTGCCAGCTCACCACTGCAGAATGAGCAGTTCTTC
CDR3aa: CASSPLQNEQFF

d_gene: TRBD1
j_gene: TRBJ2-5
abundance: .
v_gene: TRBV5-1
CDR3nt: TGCGCCAGCAGCCCAGGGACGGGACAGGGGGAAGAGACCCAGTACTTC
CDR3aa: CASSPGTGQGEETQYF

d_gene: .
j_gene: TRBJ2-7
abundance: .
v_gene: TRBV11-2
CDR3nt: TGTGCCAGCAGCCAACAGGAGGGCGTCGGCGAGCAGTACTTC
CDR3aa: CASSQQEGVGEQYF

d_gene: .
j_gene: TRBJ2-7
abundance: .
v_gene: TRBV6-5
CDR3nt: TGTGCCAGCAGTTACCTCAGGTCTACCTACGAGCAGTACTTC
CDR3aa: CASSYLRSTYEQYF

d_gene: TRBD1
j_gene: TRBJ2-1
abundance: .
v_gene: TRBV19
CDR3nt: TGTGCCAGTAGTTTAGGACAGGGCTCCTACAATGAGCAGTTCTTC
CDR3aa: CASSLGQGSYNEQFF

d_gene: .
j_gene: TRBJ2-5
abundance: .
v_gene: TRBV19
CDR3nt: TGTGCCAGTGGGGGGGACTTCAGGACAGACCAAGAGACCCAGTACTTC
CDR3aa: CASGGDFRTDQETQYF

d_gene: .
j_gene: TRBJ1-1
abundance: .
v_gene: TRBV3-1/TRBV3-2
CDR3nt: TGTGCCAGCAGCGGACTATCAGGGAACACTGAAGCTTTCTTT
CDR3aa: CASSGLSGNTEAFF

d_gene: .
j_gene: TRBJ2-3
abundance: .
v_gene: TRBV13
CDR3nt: TGTGCCAGCAGCTCACAGGGTCGGTTGGCAGATACGCAGTATTTT
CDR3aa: CASSSQGRLADTQYF

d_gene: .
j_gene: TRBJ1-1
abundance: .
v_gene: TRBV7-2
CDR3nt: TGTGCCAGCAGCCCACGGTTTGAGACGGGAAACACTGAAGCTTTCTTT
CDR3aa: CASSPRFETGNTEAFF

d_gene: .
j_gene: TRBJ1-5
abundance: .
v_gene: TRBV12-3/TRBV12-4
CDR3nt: TGTGCCAGCAGTTTACGGGAGGTTCAGCCCCAGCATTTT
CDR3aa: CASSLREVQPQHF

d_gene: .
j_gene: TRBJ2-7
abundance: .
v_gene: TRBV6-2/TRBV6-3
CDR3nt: TGTGCCAGCAGTTACTTATCGAGTTCCGAGCAGTACTTC
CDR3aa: CASSYLSSSEQYF

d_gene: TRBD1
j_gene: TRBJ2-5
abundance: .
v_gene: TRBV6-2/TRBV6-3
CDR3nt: TGTGCCAGCAGCTCAGGACAGGGAGAAGAGACCCAGTACTTC
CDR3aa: CASSSGQGEETQYF

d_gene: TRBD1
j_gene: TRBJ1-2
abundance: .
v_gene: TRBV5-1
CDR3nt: TGCGCCAGTGGGACAGTCGCTAACTATGGCTACACCTTC
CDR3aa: CASGTVANYGYTF

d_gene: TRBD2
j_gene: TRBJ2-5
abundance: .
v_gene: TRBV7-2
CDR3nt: TGTGCCAGCAGCCAGAAAAGCGGGGGTGGACAAGAGACCCAGTACTTC
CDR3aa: CASSQKSGGGQETQYF

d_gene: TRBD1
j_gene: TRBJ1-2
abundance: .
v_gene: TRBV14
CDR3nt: TGTGCCAGCAGCCCCCTGACAGGGGGTGTCGGCTACACCTTC
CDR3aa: CASSPLTGGVGYTF

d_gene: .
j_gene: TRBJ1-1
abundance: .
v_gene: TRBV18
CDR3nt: TGTGCCAGCTCAGGGGGCACGAACACTGAAGCTTTCTTT
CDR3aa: CASSGGTNTEAFF

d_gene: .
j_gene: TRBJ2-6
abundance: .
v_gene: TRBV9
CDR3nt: TGTGCCAGCAGCGTAGGCGGGTCTGGGGCCAACGTCCTGACTTTC
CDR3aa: CASSVGGSGANVLTF

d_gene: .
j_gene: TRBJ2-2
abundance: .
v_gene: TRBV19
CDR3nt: TGTGCCAGTAGTATAGCCCTCTCCCCCGGGGAGCTGTTTTTT
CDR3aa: CASSIALSPGELFF

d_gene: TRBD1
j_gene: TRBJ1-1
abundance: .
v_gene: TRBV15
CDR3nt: TGTGCCACCAGCAGCGGGACAGGCCTGGCTTTGGCTTTCTTT
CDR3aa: CATSSGTGLALAFF

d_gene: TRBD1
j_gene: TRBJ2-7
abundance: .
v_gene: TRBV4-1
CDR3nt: TGCGCCAGCACCCGGACGGGACAGCCCGCCGACGAGCAGTACTTC
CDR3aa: CASTRTGQPADEQYF

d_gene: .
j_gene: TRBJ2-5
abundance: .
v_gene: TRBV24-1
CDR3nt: TGTGCCACCAGTGATTTGCAGGGGCCCCAGTACTTC
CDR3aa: CATSDLQGPQYF

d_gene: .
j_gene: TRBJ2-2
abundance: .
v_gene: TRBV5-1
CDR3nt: TGCGCCAGCAGCTTGGACAGGGTTACCGGGGAGCTGTTTTTT
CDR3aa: CASSLDRVTGELFF

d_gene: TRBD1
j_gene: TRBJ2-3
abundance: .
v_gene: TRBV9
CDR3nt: TGTGCCAGCAGCACCCGACAGGGTAGCACAGATACGCAGTATTTT
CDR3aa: CASSTRQGSTDTQYF

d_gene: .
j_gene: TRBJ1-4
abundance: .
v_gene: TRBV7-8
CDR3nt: TGTGCCAGCAGCAAGCGGGTATTTGGTGAAAAACTGTTTTTT
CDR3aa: CASSKRVFGEKLFF

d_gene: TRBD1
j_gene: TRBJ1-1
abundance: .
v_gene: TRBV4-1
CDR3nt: TGCGCCAGCAGCGACGACAGGGGGCTGGTTGAAGCTTTCTTT
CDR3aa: CASSDDRGLVEAFF

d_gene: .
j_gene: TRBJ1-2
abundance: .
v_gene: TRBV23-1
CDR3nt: TGCGCCAGCAGTCTGGGGACATCTGGCTACACCTTC
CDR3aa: CASSLGTSGYTF

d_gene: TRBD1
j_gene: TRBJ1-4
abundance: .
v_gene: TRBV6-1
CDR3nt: TGTGCCAGCAGTGAGGATTACAGGGGGCCTAATGAAAAACTGTTTTTT
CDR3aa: CASSEDYRGPNEKLFF

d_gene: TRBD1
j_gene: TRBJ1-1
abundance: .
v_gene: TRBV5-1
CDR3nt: TGCGCCAGCAGCTTGGACAGGGGACGGAACACTGAAGCTTTCTTT
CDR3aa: CASSLDRGRNTEAFF

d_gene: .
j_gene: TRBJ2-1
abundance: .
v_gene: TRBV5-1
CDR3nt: TGCGCCAGCAGCTTTACAGCGGCGGCCTACAATGAGCAGTTCTTC
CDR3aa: CASSFTAAAYNEQFF

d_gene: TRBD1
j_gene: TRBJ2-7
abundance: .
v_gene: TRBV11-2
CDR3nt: TGTGCCAGCAGCACTTCGACAGGGTCCTACGAGCAGTACTTC
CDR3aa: CASSTSTGSYEQYF